This T cell receptor beta chain was sequenced in a study of tumor-infiltrating lymphocytes in primary liver carcinoma. Study background: About 3.5 to 7.5 million productive TCRbeta reads were obtained from the samples, with similar numbers across tissue types.

CDR1 SGHAT and CDR2 FQDESV come from the germline V gene (reference sequence). V lost 1 base and J lost 3, with 14 bases in between. The CDR3 runs to 16 residues. Blood RNA originated from unsorted whole blood, with germline DNA additionally extracted. A primer in the constant region served to generate TCR beta cDNA from 450 to 600 ng of total RNA. Slightly modified ARM-PCR served as the procedure for the TCR beta libraries. These libraries came from three rounds of nested multiplex PCR. TRBV1-TRBV30 forward and Cbeta reverse primers drove the first two roughly 10-cycle rounds. TCRdb re-called the multiplex PCR reads through MiXCR, storing one row per CDR3 protein. The table includes about 350,000 distinct CDR3 sequences, about 65% detected once. Study-wide points: Tumor tissue displayed a significantly greater top-250-clone fraction than blood (p = 0.039).

There are many counts of this clonotype. Its antigen is not identified. The TCR was taken from a man aged 40-55 years with primary liver carcinoma and hepatitis B virus infection. This chain uses TRBV11-1 with TRBJ2-3, with D perhaps matching TRBD2 (5 bases). Sequencing was performed on peripheral blood. The CDR3 DNA reads TGTGCCAGCAGCTTAGTTACGGGAACACGGACAGATACGCAGTATTTT. This sequence encodes CASSLVTGTRTDTQYF.